The 13 T cell receptor beta chains below all came from one sample that was sequenced in a study of OX40 agonist ivuxolimab in advanced cancers. Measured with immunoSEQ multiplex PCR; TCRdb has only the in-frame clones, and not every one. The table records some 74,000 clones, around 82% of them present only once. The starting material was CD4+ or CD8+ T cells sorted from blood, obtained in a trial of the OX40 agonist ivuxolimab. The receptors originated from an adult with an advanced solid tumor such as melanoma, head and neck, liver or kidney cancer.

V is TRBV9 and J is TRBJ2-5, with 7 positions matching TRBD1. Germline loops: CDR1 SGDLS, CDR2 YYNGEE. The trim removed 3 bases at V and 0 bases at J, leaving 8 bases unmatched. The CDR3 has 16 amino acids. CDR3 bases: TGTGCCAGCAGCGAGTCCTGGGGACAGCACCAAGAGACCCAGTACTTC. The encoded protein is CASSESWGQHQETQYF.

This rearrangement joins TRBV19 to TRBJ2-7; TRBD1 matches at 8 bases. Germline lookup yields CDR1 LNHDA and CDR2 SQIVND (reference sequence). Germline trimming cut 9 bases from V and 6 bases from J; bases unmatched to any gene: 10. CDR3 length: 13 amino acids. The CDR3 sequence: CASRDRRTGEQYF. CDR3 nucleotide sequence: TGTGCCAGCCGGGACAGGCGCACGGGCGAGCAGTACTTC.

The chain employs TRBV7-2 and TRBJ2-3, with D maybe TRBD2 (5 bases). This CDR3 is built from 14 residues. Germline V gene sequence: CDR1 SGHTA, CDR2 FQGNSA. V lost 0 bases, J lost 6 bases, and 10 bases lay in between. CDR3 region: CASSLAPGFDTQYF. For the CDR3, the DNA is TGTGCCAGCAGCTTAGCGCCGGGGTTTGATACGCAGTATTTT.

The chain couples TRBV4-1 to TRBJ2-7; 7 nucleotides line up with TRBD2. There are 18 residues in the CDR3. Germline trimming cut 0 bases from V and 0 bases from J; bases unmatched to any gene: 11. The germline V gene encodes CDR1 MGHRA and CDR2 YSYEKL. The CDR3 DNA follows: TGCGCCAGCAGCCAAGAAAGAGGAAGAGCTAGCGGCTCCTACGAGCAGTACTTC. Its translation is CASSQERGRASGSYEQYF.

This clone was counted between two and nine times. The chain combines TRBV19 with TRBJ2-3; D is unclear. Trimming removed 6 bases at V and 2 bases at J, with 9 bases between. Looked up from germline, CDR1 is LNHDA and CDR2 is SQIVND (reference sequence). CDR3 size: 13 residues. The CDR3 is CASSQLNTDTQYF. The CDR3 DNA reads TGTGCCAGTAGCCAATTGAACACAGATACGCAGTATTTT.

Only a few counts were recorded for this clone. The chain uses TRBV28 and TRBJ1-1; D might be TRBD1 (5 bases). Trimming removed 5 bases at V and 1 base at J, with 14 bases between. This CDR3 spans 15 amino acids. Germline assignment: CDR1 MDHEN and CDR2 SYDVKM. The chain's CDR3 is CASSLPGLGNTEAFF. CDR3 nucleotide sequence: TGTGCCAGCAGTCTGCCGGGGCTAGGGAACACTGAAGCTTTCTTT.

The CDR3 is CASSINSRGNTEAFF. For the CDR3, the DNA is TGTGCCAGTAGTATAAACAGCAGGGGGAACACTGAAGCTTTCTTT. This rearrangement joins TRBV19 to TRBJ1-1; tentatively, D is TRBD1 (6 bases). V lost 2 bases and J 1 base, leaving 11 bases between the germline ends. The V gene's germline CDR1 is LNHDA and CDR2 SQIVND (reference sequence). The CDR3 spans 15 residues.

The chain combines TRBV5-1 with TRBJ1-2; TRBD1 aligns across 8 bases. The germline gives CDR1 SGHRS, CDR2 YFSETQ. J gave up 4 bases and V 4 bases, and 3 bases lay outside the gene matches. The CDR3 consists of 13 residues. The CDR3 sequence: CASSQDRGYGYTF. For the CDR3, the DNA is TGCGCCAGCAGCCAAGACAGGGGCTATGGCTACACCTTC. The variable domain in full, with the rest retrieved from reference TRBV5-1 and TRBJ1-2, is KAGVTQTPRYLIKTRGQQVTLSCSPISGHRSVSWYQQTPGQGLQFLFEYFSETQRNKGNFPGRFSGRQFSNSRSEMNVSTLELGDSALYLCASSQDRGYGYTFGSGTRLTVV.

This clone was recorded a few times. V is TRBV12-2 and J is TRBJ2-3. TRBV12-2 is an annotated pseudogene. CDR3 length: 15 amino acids. The CDR3 here is CASRLSGRGPDTQYF. The CDR3 coding sequence is TGTGCAAGTCGCTTATCGGGAAGGGGTCCCGATACGCAGTATTTT.

This chain links TRBV21-1 with TRBJ1-4; TRBD1, the D gene given by the table, was not confirmed from the DNA. TRBV21-1 is flagged as a pseudogene. This CDR3 comprises 15 residues. The CDR3 sequence is CASSKPPDINEKLFF. The DNA for the CDR3 is TGTGCCAGCAGCAAACCCCCAGACATTAATGAAAAACTGTTTTTT.

This chain links TRBV18 with TRBJ1-2; D uncertain. Germline CDR1 KGHSH, CDR2 LQKENI. V was clipped by 3 bases and J by 4 bases, with 9 bases between them. CDR3 length: 13 amino acids. CDR3 sequence: CASSPEQLYGYTF. CDR3 bases: TGTGCCAGCTCACCGGAACAGCTCTATGGCTACACCTTC.

V is TRBV7-2 and J is TRBJ2-5; 7 bases match TRBD2. V trimming: 0 bases; J trimming: 4 bases; junction bases outside the gene matches: 8. The CDR3 spans 16 residues. Germline CDR1 is SGHTA and CDR2 is FQGNSA. This chain's CDR3 is CASSLAIASGAETQYF. In DNA, the CDR3 is TGTGCCAGCAGCTTAGCGATAGCGAGCGGGGCAGAGACCCAGTACTTC.

The chain has TRBV5-1 and TRBJ1-4, with TRBD1 as a possible D gene (5 bases). The CDR3 length is 14 residues. Germline assignment: CDR1 SGHRS and CDR2 YFSETQ. Trimming took off 5 bases at V and 6 bases at J, with 14 bases between the two ends. The CDR3 DNA reads TGCGCCAGCAGGCCCGGGACTGTCGATGAAAAACTGTTTTTT. Its protein is CASRPGTVDEKLFF.